This TCR beta chain emerged from a study of blood T cell repertoires in COVID-19. Study in general: The United States, Italy and Spain provided the acute and convalescent COVID-19 samples. PBMCs, B-cell-depleted T cells, or T cells were the source of the cDNA or gDNA that made up the material.

Original processing notes: By means of reference gene primer amplification, nucleated cell counts were estimated. Sequencing was performed with immunoSEQ multiplex PCR; in TCRdb, only in-frame clones are kept and a portion is missing. The DNA was the basis for D and trimming; V, J and clone size are from that table. The table includes some 400,000 clones, 80% to 90% detected once. Seattle patients were enrolled during active infection and followed longitudinally. Germline CDR1 KGHDR, CDR2 SFDVKD. CDR3 length: 12 residues. The V gene lost 3 bases and the J gene lost 10 bases, with 10 bases spanning the gap.

This TCR was recovered from a woman in her twenties or thirties with COVID-19, enrolled during active disease. Sequences were obtained from peripheral blood. The chain recombines TRBV24-1 with TRBJ2-3, with D uncertain. CDR3 protein: CATSDGSRAQYF. DNA of the CDR3: TGTGCCACCAGTGATGGGTCTAGAGCGCAGTATTTT.